This TCR beta chain was sequenced in a study of blood T cell repertoires in COVID-19. Study processing details: By means of reference gene primer amplification, nucleated cell counts were estimated. Produced via immunoSEQ multiplex PCR; TCRdb's table is partial and in-frame only. The V and J calls and clone size are taken from that table; D and trimming were inferred from the DNA. Of 90,000 to 120,000 clones listed, 85% to 90% are singletons. CDR1 is SGHDT and CDR2 is YYEEEE in the germline V gene. V trimming: 4 bases; J trimming: 7 bases; junction bases outside the gene matches: 8. This CDR3 has 13 amino acids.

J is TRBJ2-7 and V is TRBV5-6, with TRBD1 matching over 7 bases. The sample was peripheral blood. This receptor was taken from a human donor in a cohort sampled during active COVID-19. CDR3 residues: CASSRDRVGEQYF. The CDR3 nucleotides are TGTGCCAGCAGCCGCGACAGGGTGGGAGAGCAGTACTTC.